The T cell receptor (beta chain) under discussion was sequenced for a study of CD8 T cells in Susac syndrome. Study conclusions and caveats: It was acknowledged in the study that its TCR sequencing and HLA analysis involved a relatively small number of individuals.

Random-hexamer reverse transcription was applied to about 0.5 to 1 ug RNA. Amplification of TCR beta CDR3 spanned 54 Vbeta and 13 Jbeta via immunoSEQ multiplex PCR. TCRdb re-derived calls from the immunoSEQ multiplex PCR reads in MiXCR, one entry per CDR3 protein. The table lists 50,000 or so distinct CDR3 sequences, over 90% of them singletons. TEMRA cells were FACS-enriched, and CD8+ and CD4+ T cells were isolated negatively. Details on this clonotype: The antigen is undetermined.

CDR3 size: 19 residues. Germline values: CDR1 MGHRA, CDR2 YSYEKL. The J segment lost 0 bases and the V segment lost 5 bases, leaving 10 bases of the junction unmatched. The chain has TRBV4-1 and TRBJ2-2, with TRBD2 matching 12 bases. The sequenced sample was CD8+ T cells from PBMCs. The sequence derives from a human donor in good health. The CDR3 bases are TGCGCCAGCAGCGCCGGCCCGGGACTAGCGGGTCCGAACACCGGGGAGCTGTTTTTT. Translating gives CASSAGPGLAGPNTGELFF.